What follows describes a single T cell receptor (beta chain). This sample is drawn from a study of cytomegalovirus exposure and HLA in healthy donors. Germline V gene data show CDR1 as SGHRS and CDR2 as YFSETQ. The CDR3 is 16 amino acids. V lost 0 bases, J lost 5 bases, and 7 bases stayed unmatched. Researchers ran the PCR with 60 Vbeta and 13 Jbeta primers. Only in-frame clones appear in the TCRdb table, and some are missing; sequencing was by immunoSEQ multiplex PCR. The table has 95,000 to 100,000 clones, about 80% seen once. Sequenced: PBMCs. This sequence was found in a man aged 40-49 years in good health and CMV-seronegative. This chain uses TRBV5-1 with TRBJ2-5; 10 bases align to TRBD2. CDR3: CASSLAERGGLETQYF. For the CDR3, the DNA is TGCGCCAGCAGCTTGGCCGAGCGGGGGGGCTTGGAGACCCAGTACTTC.